This is a list of T cell receptor beta chains from one sample in a study of cytomegalovirus exposure and HLA in healthy donors. The assay was immunoSEQ multiplex PCR, and TCRdb's table has in-frame clones only and misses some. Of under 200,000 clones in the sample, 65% to 80% are singletons; the top ten hold 2% to 3%. The sample was PBMCs. Receptors originate from a woman in her thirties or forties in good health and CMV-seropositive. The CDR3 runs from the conserved cysteine through the conserved F or W. The D gene is left open where the match is weak. A clone size is listed for some rows: how often the clone was seen (once, few, many), or a class if it is expanded.

TRBD1	15	.	TRBV5-1	TRBJ1-1	CASSTGTGANTEAFF	TGCGCCAGCAGTACCGGGACAGGGGCGAACACTGAAGCTTTCTTT
.	14	.	TRBV5-6	TRBJ1-2	CASSPTWGDYGYTF	TGTGCCAGCAGCCCGACGTGGGGGGACTATGGCTACACCTTC
.	16	.	TRBV18	TRBJ1-2	CASSPATGPANYGYTF	TGTGCCAGCTCACCAGCAACAGGGCCAGCGAACTATGGCTACACCTTC
TRBD1	15	few	TRBV19	TRBJ1-5	CASSPDRGGNQPQHF	TGTGCCAGTAGTCCCGACAGGGGTGGCAATCAGCCCCAGCATTTT
TRBD2	17	.	TRBV5-4	TRBJ2-5	CASSLRGSGRAAETQYF	TGTGCCAGCAGCTTGCGGGGTAGCGGGAGGGCCGCGGAGACCCAGTACTTC
.	15	.	TRBV7-2	TRBJ2-3	CASRRSGSSTDTQYF	TGTGCCAGCAGGAGGTCGGGGTCTAGCACAGATACGCAGTATTTT
.	13	.	TRBV7-2	TRBJ1-1	CASSRQAAVSAFF	TGTGCCAGCAGTCGACAGGCGGCTGTCTCCGCTTTCTTT
.	15	.	TRBV5-1	TRBJ2-2	CASSLVFPSTGELFF	TGCGCCAGCAGCTTGGTTTTCCCCAGCACCGGGGAGCTGTTTTTT
.	14	.	TRBV14	TRBJ1-2	CASSQVGGGYGYTF	TGTGCCAGCAGCCAAGTGGGCGGGGGCTATGGCTACACCTTC
TRBD1	13	.	TRBV11-3	TRBJ1-5	CASSKDRTQPQHF	TGTGCCAGCAGTAAGGACAGGACTCAGCCCCAGCATTTT
.	13	few	TRBV4-3	TRBJ2-5	CASSQGGRETQYF	TGCGCCAGCAGCCAAGGGGGGAGGGAGACCCAGTACTTC
TRBD2	16	.	TRBV14	TRBJ2-7	CASSQELAGVPYEQYF	TGTGCCAGCAGCCAAGAGCTAGCGGGGGTGCCCTACGAGCAGTACTTC
TRBD1	17	.	TRBV9	TRBJ1-6	CASSVEGGVTYNSPLHF	TGTGCCAGCAGCGTAGAAGGGGGCGTCACCTATAATTCACCCCTCCACTTT
.	13	.	TRBV9	TRBJ1-2	CASSANQGLGYTF	TGTGCCAGCAGCGCGAACCAGGGGCTTGGCTACACCTTC
.	13	few	TRBV6-1	TRBJ2-7	CASTLRGSYEQYF	TGTGCCAGCACCCTCAGGGGCTCCTACGAGCAGTACTTC
TRBD2	15	.	TRBV4-2	TRBJ2-7	CASSQETLASYEQYF	TGTGCCAGCAGCCAAGAAACACTAGCGTCCTACGAGCAGTACTTC
TRBD1	16	.	TRBV7-9	TRBJ1-2	CASSSTGTELNYGYTF	TGTGCCAGCAGCTCGACCGGGACAGAGCTTAACTATGGCTACACCTTC
TRBD2	15	.	TRBV5-1	TRBJ2-5	CASSFSGRAPETQYF	TGCGCCAGCAGCTTTTCCGGGAGGGCCCCCGAGACCCAGTACTTC
TRBD2	15	.	TRBV19	TRBJ2-2	CASTSGGGNTGELFF	TGTGCCAGCACCTCCGGCGGGGGGAACACCGGGGAGCTGTTTTTT
TRBD1	14	.	TRBV5-6	TRBJ1-5	CASSSTGEPEPQHF	TGTGCCAGCAGCTCTACAGGGGAACCTGAGCCCCAGCATTTT
TRBD1	16	.	TRBV28	TRBJ1-3	CASSLATGGGRNTIYF	TGTGCCAGCAGTTTAGCCACAGGGGGCGGAAGAAACACCATATATTTT
TRBD2	16	.	TRBV19	TRBJ2-1	CASSICGGGVSNEQFF	TGTGCCAGTAGTATTTGTGGGGGGGGAGTTTCGAATGAGCAGTTCTTC
TRBD1	16	.	TRBV6-5	TRBJ2-2	CASSYTGGIDTGELFF	TGTGCCAGCAGTTATACAGGGGGCATCGACACCGGGGAGCTGTTTTTT
.	15	few	TRBV6-5	TRBJ2-7	CASSYSTGHSYEQYF	TGTGCCAGCAGTTACTCGACAGGACACTCCTACGAGCAGTACTTC
.	15	.	TRBV12-5	TRBJ1-5	CASGSGIYSNQPQHF	TGTGCTAGTGGTTCGGGGATTTATAGCAATCAGCCCCAGCATTTT
.	14	few	TRBV6-1	TRBJ1-2	CASIPSIGDYGYTF	TGTGCCAGCATCCCCTCCATCGGGGACTATGGCTACACCTTC
TRBD1	14	few	TRBV29-1	TRBJ1-4	CSVGAGTGSEKLFF	TGCAGCGTTGGAGCAGGGACAGGGAGTGAAAAACTGTTTTTT
TRBD1	14	.	TRBV18	TRBJ2-5	CASSRGTGVETQYF	TGTGCCAGCTCACGAGGGACAGGGGTGGAGACCCAGTACTTC
TRBD2	15	.	TRBV7-9	TRBJ2-7	CASSLVLAGSYEQYF	TGTGCCAGCAGCTTAGTCCTAGCGGGATCCTACGAGCAGTACTTC
.	15	.	TRBV6-5	TRBJ1-5	CASSPLGQTNQPQHF	TGTGCCAGCAGTCCCTTAGGACAGACCAATCAGCCCCAGCATTTT
.	13	.	TRBV5-5	TRBJ1-1	CASTRWQGREAFF	TGTGCCAGCACCCGATGGCAGGGCCGTGAAGCTTTCTTT
TRBD2	18	.	TRBV28	TRBJ2-3	CASSDSPGLGASTDTQYF	TGTGCCAGCAGCGACTCTCCGGGACTAGGGGCTAGCACAGATACGCAGTATTTT
TRBD1	16	.	TRBV7-2	TRBJ2-1	CASSLARDRGRNEQFF	TGTGCCAGCAGCTTGGCCCGGGACAGGGGGCGAAATGAGCAGTTCTTC
.	14	.	TRBV14	TRBJ1-1	CASSQVGGNTEAFF	TGTGCCAGCAGCCAAGTAGGAGGGAACACTGAAGCTTTCTTT
TRBD2	17	.	TRBV14	TRBJ2-7	CASSLGLAGGGQYEQYF	TGTGCCAGCAGTCTTGGACTAGCGGGAGGAGGTCAGTACGAGCAGTACTTC
TRBD1	16	.	TRBV28	TRBJ2-7	CASSLWGTVTSYEQYF	TGTGCCAGCAGTTTATGGGGGACAGTCACCTCCTACGAGCAGTACTTC
.	12	.	TRBV28	TRBJ2-2	CASSRVTGELFF	TGTGCCAGCAGTCGGGTTACCGGGGAGCTGTTTTTT